What follows is one T cell receptor (beta chain) and its context. Its antigen remains undetermined. No much larger clonotype is one base removed from it; base qualities were not supplied. The data are from a study of PD-L1 blockade in urothelial cancer (dated by TCRdb to the late 2010s). Turning to the overall study: Every patient began therapy at some point between 2013 and 2015 and was given atezolizumab 1,200 mg intravenously every 3 weeks. The study, an exploratory multi-omic analysis, examined somatic, immune and clinical correlates of response to PD-L1 blockade with atezolizumab in urothelial cancer. Blood samples yielded a median of around 130,000 T cells and around 80,000 unique TCRs, with median clonality 0.080. Durable clinical benefit was defined as progression-free survival longer than 6 months, and TCR features were also tested against progression-free and overall survival. Some ten patients reached durable clinical benefit, while 20 patients did not. Under 30 patients had pretreatment blood TCR-seq, some 25 had at least one posttreatment blood collection, and some 25 had tumor TCR-seq. Patients had an ECOG performance status of 0 or 1 and had received between 0 and 3 prior chemotherapy regimens. About 90% of the roughly 30 patients were identified as males with urothelial cancer of bladder origin, and a prior smoking history was reported by 18 of 29 patients. Pretreatment tumor samples and matched peripheral blood, collected serially before and after atezolizumab treatment, underwent TCR sequencing. Whole exome sequencing and RNA sequencing of pretreatment tumors were performed alongside TCR sequencing in the same patients. Blood samples were analyzed 3 weeks after the start of treatment (second dose) and 6 weeks after the start of treatment. On the study overall, not on this receptor specifically: Small sample size (n ≈ 27) and many exploratory analyses mean the results are intended to be hypothesis-generating. Improved progression-free and overall survival was associated with having pretreatment peripheral blood TCR clonality below the median. Greater expansion of tumor-associated TCR clones in peripheral blood 3 weeks after the start of treatment was observed in patients with durable benefit (n of about 20, p = 0.022).

The meaning of the sample's time point label: pretreatment peripheral blood. The cohort comprised more than 25 patients with locally advanced or metastatic urothelial carcinoma treated at Memorial Sloan Kettering on a trial protocol. Peripheral blood mononuclear cells were collected pretreatment and during treatment, with between 1 and 8 total time points obtained per patient. The Qiagen DNeasy Blood extraction kit was used to purify genomic DNA from total PBMCs and from tumor samples. Collected pretreatment and during treatment, PBMCs were isolated and stored as previously described. Synthetic TCR analog templates were spiked into each PCR to estimate absolute template abundance from read counts. The immunoSEQ assay used bias-controlled V and J gene primers to amplify TCRbeta CDR3 regions from genomic DNA. Sequencing of rearranged TCRbeta segments was done at approximately 20X coverage. The published analysis was carried out like this. Sequencing errors were corrected by clustering, and CDR3s were annotated against IMGT so that V, D and J genes could be assigned. Downstream analyses used only productive TCRbeta rearrangements and left out out-of-frame or stop-codon sequences. Clonality was calculated as one minus the Shannon entropy normalized by the log of the number of unique productive sequences. Fisher's exact test with Benjamini-Hochberg correction, using a cutoff of adjusted p below 0.01, was how clones that differed between time points or between blood and tumor were identified. TCRdb re-hosts the immuneACCESS table, in-frame sequences only. Its copies lack some clones; in the studies checked, an unresolved V gene accounts for under half of them, and the cause for the rest is not known. From that table come the V and J calls and clone size; the DNA was used to work out D and trimming. The sample table lists 38,000 or so clones, around four fifths of them with a count of one. The ten largest clonotypes hold 12% to 15% of the sample.

Sequencing was performed on PBMCs, taken around atezolizumab (anti-PD-L1) treatment. The sequence derives from an older man with urothelial cancer.

The CDR3 protein: CASSQAGTGELFF. The nucleotide sequence is given as TGTGCCAGCAGTCAAGCGGGCACCGGGGAGCTGTTTTTT. Rearrangement joined TRBV25-1 to TRBJ2-2; TRBD2 is perhaps the D gene, given 6 matching bases. From the cysteine up to the phenylalanine, the CDR3 has a length of 13 residues. Of all the DNA, just the CDR3 is kept, 39 bases in frame from base 1. V and J lose 5 bases and 4 bases, and a span of 8 bases separates them. CDR1 MGHDK and CDR2 SYGVNS are derived from the germline V gene.